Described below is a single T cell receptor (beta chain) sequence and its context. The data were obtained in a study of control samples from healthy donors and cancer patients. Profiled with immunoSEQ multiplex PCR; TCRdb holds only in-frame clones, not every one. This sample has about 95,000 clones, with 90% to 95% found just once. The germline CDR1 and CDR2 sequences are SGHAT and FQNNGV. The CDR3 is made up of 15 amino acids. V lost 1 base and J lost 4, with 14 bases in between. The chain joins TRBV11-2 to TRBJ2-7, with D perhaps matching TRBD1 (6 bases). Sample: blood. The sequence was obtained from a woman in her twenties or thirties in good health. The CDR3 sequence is CASSLGGTFPYEQYF. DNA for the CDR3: TGTGCCAGCAGCTTAGGAGGGACATTCCCTTACGAGCAGTACTTC. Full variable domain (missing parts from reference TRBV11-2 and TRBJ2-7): EAGVAQSPRYKIIEKRQSVAFWCNPISGHATLYWYQQILGQGPKLLIQFQNNGVVDDSQLPKDRFSAERLKGVDSTLKIQPAKLEDSAVYLCASSLGGTFPYEQYFGPGTRLTVT.